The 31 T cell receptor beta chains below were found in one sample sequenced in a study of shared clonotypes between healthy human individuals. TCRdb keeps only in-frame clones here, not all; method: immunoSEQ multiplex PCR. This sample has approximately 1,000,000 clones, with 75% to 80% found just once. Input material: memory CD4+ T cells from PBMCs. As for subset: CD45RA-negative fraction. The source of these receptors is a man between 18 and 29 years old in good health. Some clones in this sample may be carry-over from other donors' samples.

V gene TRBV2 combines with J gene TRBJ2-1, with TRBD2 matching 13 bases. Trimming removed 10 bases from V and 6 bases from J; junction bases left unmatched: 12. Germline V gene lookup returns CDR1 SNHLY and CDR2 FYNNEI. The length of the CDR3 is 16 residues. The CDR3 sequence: CATPKGLAGALNEQFF. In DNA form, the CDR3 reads TGTGCCACTCCTAAAGGACTAGCGGGAGCTCTCAATGAGCAGTTCTTC.

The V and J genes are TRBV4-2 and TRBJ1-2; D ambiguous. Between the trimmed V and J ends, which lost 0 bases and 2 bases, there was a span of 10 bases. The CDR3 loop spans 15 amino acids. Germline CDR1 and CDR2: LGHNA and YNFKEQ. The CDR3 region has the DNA TGTGCCAGCAGCCAAGATGGGTCAATAAACTATGGCTACACCTTC. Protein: CASSQDGSINYGYTF.

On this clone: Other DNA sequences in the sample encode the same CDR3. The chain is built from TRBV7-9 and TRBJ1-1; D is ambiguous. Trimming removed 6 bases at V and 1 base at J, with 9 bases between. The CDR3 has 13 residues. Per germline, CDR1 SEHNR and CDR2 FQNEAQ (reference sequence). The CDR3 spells CASSLSGNTEAFF. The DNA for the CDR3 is TGTGCCAGCAGTCTGTCAGGGAACACTGAAGCTTTCTTT. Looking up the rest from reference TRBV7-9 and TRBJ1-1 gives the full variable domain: DTGVSQNPRHKITKRGQNVTFRCDPISEHNRLYWYRQTLGQGPEFLTYFQNEAQLEKSRLLSDRFSAERPKGSFSTLEIQRTEQGDSAMYLCASSLSGNTEAFFGQGTRLTVV.

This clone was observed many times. The CDR3 DNA reads TGTGCCAGCAGCCCCCTGGGTCTCTATACGCAGTATTTT. This gives the protein CASSPLGLYTQYF. This chain uses TRBV13 with TRBJ2-3; D remains ambiguous. The germline V gene encodes CDR1 PRHDT and CDR2 FYEKMQ (reference sequence). CDR3 length: 13 residues. Trimming stripped 5 bases from V and 7 bases from J, with 13 bases between.

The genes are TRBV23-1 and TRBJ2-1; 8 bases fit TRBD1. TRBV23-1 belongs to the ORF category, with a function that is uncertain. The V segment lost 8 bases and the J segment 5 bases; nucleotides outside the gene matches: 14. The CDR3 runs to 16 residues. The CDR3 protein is CASGDLGQAIDNEQFF. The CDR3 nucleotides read TGCGCCAGCGGAGACTTGGGACAGGCGATAGACAATGAGCAGTTCTTC.

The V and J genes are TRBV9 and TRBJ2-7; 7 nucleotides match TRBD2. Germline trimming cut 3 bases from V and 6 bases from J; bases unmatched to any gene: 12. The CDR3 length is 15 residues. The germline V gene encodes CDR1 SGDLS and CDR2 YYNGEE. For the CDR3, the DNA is TGTGCCAGCAGCGCTTCTCATGGGGGAGGGTTCGAGCAGTACTTC. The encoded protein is CASSASHGGGFEQYF.

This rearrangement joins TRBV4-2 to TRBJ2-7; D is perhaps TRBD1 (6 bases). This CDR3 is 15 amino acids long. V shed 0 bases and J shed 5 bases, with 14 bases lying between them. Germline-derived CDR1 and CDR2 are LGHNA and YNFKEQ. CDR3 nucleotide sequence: TGTGCCAGCAGCCAAGATAAGAGAGGGACAAACGAGCAGTACTTC. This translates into CASSQDKRGTNEQYF.

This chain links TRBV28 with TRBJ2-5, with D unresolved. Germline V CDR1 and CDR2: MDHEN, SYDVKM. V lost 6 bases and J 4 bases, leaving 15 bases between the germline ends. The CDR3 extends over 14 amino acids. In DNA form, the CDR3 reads TGTGCCAGCAGCCTGGCGCGGTCCCCAGAGACCCAGTACTTC. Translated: CASSLARSPETQYF.

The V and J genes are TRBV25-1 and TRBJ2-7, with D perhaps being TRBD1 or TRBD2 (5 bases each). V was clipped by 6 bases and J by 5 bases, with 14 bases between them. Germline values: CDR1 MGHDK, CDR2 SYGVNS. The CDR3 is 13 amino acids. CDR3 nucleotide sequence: TGTGCCAGCAGCGCGGTTTGGGGGAACGAGCAGTACTTC. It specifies CASSAVWGNEQYF.

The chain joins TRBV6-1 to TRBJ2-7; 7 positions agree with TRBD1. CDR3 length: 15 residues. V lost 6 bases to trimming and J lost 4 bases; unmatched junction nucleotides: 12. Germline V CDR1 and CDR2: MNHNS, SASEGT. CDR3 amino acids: CASRERGLSQYEQYF. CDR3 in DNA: TGTGCCAGCAGGGAAAGGGGGCTCTCCCAATACGAGCAGTACTTC.

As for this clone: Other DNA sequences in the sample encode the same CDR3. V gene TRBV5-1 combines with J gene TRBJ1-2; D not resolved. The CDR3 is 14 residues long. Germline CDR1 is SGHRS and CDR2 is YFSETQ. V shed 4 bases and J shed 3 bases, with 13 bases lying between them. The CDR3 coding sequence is TGCGCCAGCAGCCCTCAAAGGTCGGACTATGGCTACACCTTC. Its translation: CASSPQRSDYGYTF.

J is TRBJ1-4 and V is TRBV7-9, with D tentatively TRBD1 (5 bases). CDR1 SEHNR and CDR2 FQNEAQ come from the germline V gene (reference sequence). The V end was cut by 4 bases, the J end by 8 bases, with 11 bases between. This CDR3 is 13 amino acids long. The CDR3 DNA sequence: TGTGCCAGCAGCTCGAGGGGAGGAGAAAAACTGTTTTTT. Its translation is CASSSRGGEKLFF.

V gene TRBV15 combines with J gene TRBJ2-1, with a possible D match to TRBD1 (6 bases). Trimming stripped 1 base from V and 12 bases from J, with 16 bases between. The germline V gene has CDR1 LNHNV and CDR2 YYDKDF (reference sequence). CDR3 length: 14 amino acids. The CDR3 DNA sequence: TGTGCCACCAGCAGAGGCTCAGGGGAGAGGATGCAGTTCTTC. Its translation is CATSRGSGERMQFF.

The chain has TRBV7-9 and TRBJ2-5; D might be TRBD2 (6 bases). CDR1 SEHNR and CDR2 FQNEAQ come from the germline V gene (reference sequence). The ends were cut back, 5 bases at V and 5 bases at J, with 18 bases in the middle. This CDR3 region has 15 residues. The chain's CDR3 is CASSHKAGMGETQYF. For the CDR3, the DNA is TGTGCCAGCAGCCATAAGGCGGGAATGGGGGAGACCCAGTACTTC. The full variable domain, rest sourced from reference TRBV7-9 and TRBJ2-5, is DTGVSQNPRHKITKRGQNVTFRCDPISEHNRLYWYRQTLGQGPEFLTYFQNEAQLEKSRLLSDRFSAERPKGSFSTLEIQRTEQGDSAMYLCASSHKAGMGETQYFGPGTRLLVL.

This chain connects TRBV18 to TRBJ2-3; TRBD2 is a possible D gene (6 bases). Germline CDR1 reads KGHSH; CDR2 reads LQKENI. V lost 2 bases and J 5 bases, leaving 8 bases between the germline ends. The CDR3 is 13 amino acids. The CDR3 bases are TGTGCCAGCTCACCAAGAGCGGGAGATACGCAGTATTTT. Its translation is CASSPRAGDTQYF.

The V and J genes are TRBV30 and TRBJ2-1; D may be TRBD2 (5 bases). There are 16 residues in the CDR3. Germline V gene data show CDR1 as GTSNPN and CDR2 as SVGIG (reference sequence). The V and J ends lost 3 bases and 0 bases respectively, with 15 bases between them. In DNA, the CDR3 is TGTGCCTGGAGAAATCGGTTAGCGAGCTCCTACAATGAGCAGTTCTTC. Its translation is CAWRNRLASSYNEQFF.

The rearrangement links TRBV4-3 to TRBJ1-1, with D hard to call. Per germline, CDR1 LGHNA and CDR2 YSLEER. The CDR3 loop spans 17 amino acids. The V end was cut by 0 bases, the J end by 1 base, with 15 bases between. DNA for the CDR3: TGCGCCAGCAGCCAAGATGCGGGTCGGGTTGGGAACACTGAAGCTTTCTTT. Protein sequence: CASSQDAGRVGNTEAFF.

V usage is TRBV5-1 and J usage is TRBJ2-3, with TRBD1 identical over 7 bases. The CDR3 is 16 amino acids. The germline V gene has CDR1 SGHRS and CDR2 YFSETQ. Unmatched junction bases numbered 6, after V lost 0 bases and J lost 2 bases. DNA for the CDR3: TGCGCCAGCAGCTTGGGGCCAGGGGGACCCACAGATACGCAGTATTTT. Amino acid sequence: CASSLGPGGPTDTQYF. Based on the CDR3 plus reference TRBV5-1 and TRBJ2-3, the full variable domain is KAGVTQTPRYLIKTRGQQVTLSCSPISGHRSVSWYQQTPGQGLQFLFEYFSETQRNKGNFPGRFSGRQFSNSRSEMNVSTLELGDSALYLCASSLGPGGPTDTQYFGPGTRLTVL.

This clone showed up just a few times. CDR3 loop: CASSFGRDGWETQYF. In DNA, the CDR3 is TGCGCCAGCAGCTTCGGCCGGGACGGGTGGGAGACCCAGTACTTC. The J gene is TRBJ2-5, the V gene TRBV5-1; perhaps D is TRBD1 or TRBD2 (5 bases each). The CDR3 runs to 15 residues. Trimming removed 2 bases at V and 5 bases at J, with 16 bases between. CDR1 and CDR2 (germline): SGHRS, YFSETQ.

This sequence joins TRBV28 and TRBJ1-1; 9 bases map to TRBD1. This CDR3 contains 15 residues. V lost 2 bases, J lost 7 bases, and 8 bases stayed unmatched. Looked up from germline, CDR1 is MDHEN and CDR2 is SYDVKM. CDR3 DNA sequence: TGTGCCAGCAGTTTAACAGGACAGGGGACTCGTGAAGCTTTCTTT. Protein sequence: CASSLTGQGTREAFF. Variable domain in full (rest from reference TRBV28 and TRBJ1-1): DVKVTQSSRYLVKRTGEKVFLECVQDMDHENMFWYRQDPGLGLRLIYFSYDVKMKEKGDIPEGYSVSREKKERFSLILESASTNQTSMYLCASSLTGQGTREAFFGQGTRLTVV.

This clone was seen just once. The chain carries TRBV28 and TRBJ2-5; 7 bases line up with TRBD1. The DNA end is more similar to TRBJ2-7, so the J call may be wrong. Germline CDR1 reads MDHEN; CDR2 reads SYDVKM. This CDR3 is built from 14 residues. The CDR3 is CASRGTVISYEQYF. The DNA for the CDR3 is TGTGCCAGCAGGGGGACAGTGATCTCCTACGAGCAGTACTTC.

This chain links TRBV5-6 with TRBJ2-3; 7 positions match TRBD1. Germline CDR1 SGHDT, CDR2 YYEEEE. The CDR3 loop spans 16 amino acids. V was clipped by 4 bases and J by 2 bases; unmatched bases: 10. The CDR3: CASSLLTGKDTDTQYF. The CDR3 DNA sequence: TGTGCCAGCAGCCTCCTGACAGGGAAAGACACAGATACGCAGTATTTT. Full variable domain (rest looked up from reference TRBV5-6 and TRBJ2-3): DAGVTQSPTHLIKTRGQQVTLRCSPKSGHDTVSWYQQALGQGPQFIFQYYEEEERQRGNFPDRFSGHQFPNYSSELNVNALLLGDSALYLCASSLLTGKDTDTQYFGPGTRLTVL.

The CDR3 coding sequence is TGTGCCTCGCGGAATGCCGGGACGCCCTTCGGAGGCTACACCTTC. It is translated as CASRNAGTPFGGYTF. V is TRBV30 and J is TRBJ1-2; a possible D gene is TRBD1 (5 bases). The V gene lost 7 bases and the J gene lost 8 bases, with 26 bases spanning the gap. The germline CDR1 and CDR2 sequences are GTSNPN and SVGIG (reference sequence). The CDR3 sequence is 15 residues long.

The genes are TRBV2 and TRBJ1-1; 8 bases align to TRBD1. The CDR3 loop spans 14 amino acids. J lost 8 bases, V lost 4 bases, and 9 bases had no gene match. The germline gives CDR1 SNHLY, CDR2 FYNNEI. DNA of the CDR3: TGTGCCAGCAGTGCTCAAACAGGGGGAAACGAAGCTTTCTTT. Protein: CASSAQTGGNEAFF.

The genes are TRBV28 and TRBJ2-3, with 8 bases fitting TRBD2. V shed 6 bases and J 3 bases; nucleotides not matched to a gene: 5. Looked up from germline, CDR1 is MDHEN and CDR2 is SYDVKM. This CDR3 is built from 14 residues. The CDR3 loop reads CASSRSGRTDTQYF. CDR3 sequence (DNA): TGTGCCAGCAGCAGGAGCGGGAGAACAGATACGCAGTATTTT.

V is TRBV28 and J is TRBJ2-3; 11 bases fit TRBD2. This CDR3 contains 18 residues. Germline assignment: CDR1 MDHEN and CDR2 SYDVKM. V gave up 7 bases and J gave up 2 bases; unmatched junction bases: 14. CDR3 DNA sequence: TGTGCCAGCAACTCACAACGGACTAGCGGGCTGGTCACAGATACGCAGTATTTT. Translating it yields CASNSQRTSGLVTDTQYF.

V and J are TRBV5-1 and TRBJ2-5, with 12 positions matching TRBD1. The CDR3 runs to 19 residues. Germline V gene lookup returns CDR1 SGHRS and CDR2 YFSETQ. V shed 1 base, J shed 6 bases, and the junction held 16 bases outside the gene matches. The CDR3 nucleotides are TGCGCCAGCAGCTTGAGACAAGGGACAGGGGGCATCATGGGGAAGACCCAGTACTTC. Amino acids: CASSLRQGTGGIMGKTQYF.

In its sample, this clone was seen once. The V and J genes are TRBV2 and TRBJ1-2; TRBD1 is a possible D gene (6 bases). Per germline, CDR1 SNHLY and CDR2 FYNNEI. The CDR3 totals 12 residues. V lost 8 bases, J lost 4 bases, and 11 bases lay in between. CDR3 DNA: TGTGCCAGCGACAGGTCGGGCTATGGCTACACCTTC. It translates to CASDRSGYGYTF.

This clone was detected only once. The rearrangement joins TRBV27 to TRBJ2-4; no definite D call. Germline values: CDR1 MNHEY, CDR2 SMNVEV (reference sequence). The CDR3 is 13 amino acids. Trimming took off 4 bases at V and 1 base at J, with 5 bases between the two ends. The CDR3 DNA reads TGTGCCAGCAGTTCCCTCGCCAAAAACATTCAGTACTTC. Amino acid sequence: CASSSLAKNIQYF.

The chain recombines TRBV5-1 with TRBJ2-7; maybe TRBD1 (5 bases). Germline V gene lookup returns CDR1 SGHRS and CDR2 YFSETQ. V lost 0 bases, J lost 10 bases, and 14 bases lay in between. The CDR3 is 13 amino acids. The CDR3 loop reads CASSLEGSADQYF. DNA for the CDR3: TGCGCCAGCAGCTTGGAGGGGTCAGCCGATCAGTACTTC.

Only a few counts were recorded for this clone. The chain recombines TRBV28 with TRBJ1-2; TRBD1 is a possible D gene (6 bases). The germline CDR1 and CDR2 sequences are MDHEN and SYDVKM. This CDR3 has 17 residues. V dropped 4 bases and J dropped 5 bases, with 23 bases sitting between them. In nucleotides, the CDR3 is TGTGCCAGCAGTTCGGGGGCGTCAGGTCCTAAGGGGTATGGCTACACCTTC. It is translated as CASSSGASGPKGYGYTF.